Below are 20 T cell receptor beta chains sequenced from a single sample in a study of blood T cell repertoires in COVID-19. Profiled with immunoSEQ multiplex PCR; TCRdb holds only in-frame clones, not every one. The sample has about 200,000 clones, 70% to 80% seen once. Material for sequencing was peripheral blood. Every receptor here comes from a man aged 50-60 years who had recovered from COVID-19.

V usage is TRBV27 and J usage is TRBJ2-2; no firm D call. CDR3 length: 14 amino acids. CDR1 MNHEY and CDR2 SMNVEV come from the germline V gene (reference sequence). Trimming removed 4 bases at V and 1 base at J, with 7 bases between. The CDR3 bases are TGTGCCAGCAGTTCCCCCAGGAACACCGGGGAGCTGTTTTTT. Its protein is CASSSPRNTGELFF.

The table lists this clone with a few counts. The chain carries TRBV27 and TRBJ1-6; D uncertain. Germline CDR1 is MNHEY and CDR2 is SMNVEV (reference sequence). The CDR3 totals 10 residues. Between the trimmed V and J ends, which lost 9 bases and 7 bases, there was a span of 4 bases. The CDR3 nucleotides are TGTGCCAGTAGAAATTCACCCCTCCACTTT. Amino acids: CASRNSPLHF.

The chain combines TRBV18 with TRBJ2-7; possible D gene TRBD2, 6 bases. CDR1 and CDR2 from the germline V gene are KGHSH and LQKENI. V shed 3 bases and J shed 0 bases, with 18 bases lying between them. CDR3 size: 17 residues. The CDR3 DNA is TGTGCCAGCTCACCGTCGCCGGGGGAAAAGGGCTCCTACGAGCAGTACTTC. Translation gives CASSPSPGEKGSYEQYF.

Ten or more counts support this clone. V gene TRBV5-1 combines with J gene TRBJ2-1; D is possibly TRBD1 (5 bases). This CDR3 has 17 residues. CDR1 is SGHRS and CDR2 is YFSETQ in the germline V gene. Trimming took off 0 bases at V and 0 bases at J, with 13 bases between the two ends. CDR3 nucleotide sequence: TGCGCCAGCAGCTTGGATCGTTCAGGGCCCTCCTACAATGAGCAGTTCTTC. Residues: CASSLDRSGPSYNEQFF.

This sequence joins TRBV12-3 or TRBV12-4 and TRBJ2-1, with 7 positions matching TRBD1. This CDR3 spans 11 amino acids. Unmatched junction bases numbered 2, after V lost 3 bases and J lost 12 bases. CDR3 coding DNA: TGTGCCAGCAGTTTCAACAGGGGGCAGTTCTTC. It encodes CASSFNRGQFF.

The chain uses TRBV27 and TRBJ2-3; 10 bases align to TRBD1. The CDR3 has 14 residues. Unmatched junction bases numbered 4, after V lost 6 bases and J lost 4 bases. Germline CDR1 is MNHEY and CDR2 is SMNVEV (reference sequence). The CDR3 here is CASSRTGGADTQYF. CDR3 nucleotide sequence: TGTGCCAGCAGCAGGACAGGGGGTGCAGATACGCAGTATTTT.

The chain recombines TRBV30 with TRBJ2-3, with 8 bases lining up with TRBD2. CDR3 length: 12 amino acids. Per the germline V gene, CDR1 is GTSNPN and CDR2 is SVGIG (reference sequence). Losses at the gene ends were 8 bases for V and 8 bases for J; bases not matched to a gene: 9. The CDR3 nucleotides read TGTGCCGCGCGGGGGGCGACGGGTACGCAGTATTTT. It codes for CAARGATGTQYF.

V gene TRBV29-1 combines with J gene TRBJ1-4; 9 bases match TRBD1. V dropped 0 bases and J dropped 8; count of bases not matched to a gene: 4. The CDR3 is made up of 14 amino acids. Germline loops: CDR1 SQVTM, CDR2 ANQGSEA. CDR3: CSVEDRQGGEKLFF. DNA of the CDR3: TGCAGCGTTGAAGATCGACAGGGGGGGGAAAAACTGTTTTTT.

This rearrangement joins TRBV28 to TRBJ2-1; 10 positions agree with TRBD1. V gave up 6 bases and J gave up 7 bases; unmatched junction bases: 9. The CDR3 totals 15 residues. The V gene's germline CDR1 is MDHEN and CDR2 SYDVKM. The CDR3 nucleotides read TGTGCCAGCAGACAACTGACAGGGGGCAGGAATGAGCAGTTCTTC. Translation gives CASRQLTGGRNEQFF.

This clone was detected ten times or more. The J gene is TRBJ1-2, the V gene TRBV7-2, with D uncertain. Germline CDR1 SGHTA, CDR2 FQGNSA. The CDR3 has 16 amino acids. V shed 2 bases and J shed 2 bases, with 15 bases lying between them. DNA for the CDR3: TGTGCCAGCAGCTTACCCGTGGCAGATTCAAACTATGGCTACACCTTC. It encodes CASSLPVADSNYGYTF.

This sequence joins TRBV5-5 and TRBJ2-1; no definite D call. There are 14 residues in the CDR3. CDR1 is SGHKS, CDR2 YYEKEE, per germline (reference sequence). With 0 bases removed from V and 12 bases from J, the gap between germline ends came to 16 bases. For the CDR3, the DNA is TGTGCCAGCAGCTTGGTTACGGTGTCGTTAACGCAGTTCTTC. Translated: CASSLVTVSLTQFF.

This clone was counted only a few times. This sequence joins TRBV10-3 and TRBJ1-1; TRBD1 aligns across 9 bases. V gave up 3 bases and J gave up 4 bases; unmatched junction bases: 6. Looked up from germline, CDR1 is ENHRY and CDR2 is SYGVKD. This CDR3 comprises 15 residues. CDR3 region: CAISDRDREGTEAFF. CDR3 DNA: TGTGCCATCAGTGACCGGGACAGGGAGGGCACTGAAGCTTTCTTT.

This chain joins TRBV27 and TRBJ2-3; 8 bases match TRBD2. Germline lookup yields CDR1 MNHEY and CDR2 SMNVEV (reference sequence). With V trimmed by 8 bases and J by 1 base, 11 bases remained unmatched. CDR3 length equals 16 residues. Here the CDR3 reads CASGYGSGVGTDTQYF. CDR3 DNA sequence: TGTGCCAGCGGTTACGGTAGCGGGGTGGGCACAGATACGCAGTATTTT.

The V call is TRBV12-2, the J call TRBJ2-1; TRBD2 is the table's D call and was not checked against the DNA. TRBV12-2 is a listed pseudogene. The CDR3 is made up of 13 amino acids. Written as DNA, the CDR3 is TGTGCAAGTCGCTTAAGGAGGCACGATGAGCAGTTCTTC. This translates into CASRLRRHDEQFF.

The chain joins TRBV15 to TRBJ2-1; D is perhaps TRBD2 (6 bases). CDR3 length equals 16 residues. Trimming cost V 1 base and J 5 bases, with 15 bases left between them. Germline lookup yields CDR1 LNHNV and CDR2 YYDKDF (reference sequence). The CDR3, as DNA: TGTGCCACCAGCAGAGGGGCACAGCGGGTCAACAATGAGCAGTTCTTC. Encoded protein: CATSRGAQRVNNEQFF.

The genes are TRBV2 and TRBJ2-1; 10 bases align to TRBD2. The CDR3 has 14 residues. Germline trimming cut 6 bases from V and 6 bases from J; bases unmatched to any gene: 5. Per the germline V gene, CDR1 is SNHLY and CDR2 is FYNNEI. Here the CDR3 reads CASSLTSGINEQFF. The CDR3 nucleotides are TGTGCCAGCAGCCTCACTAGCGGGATCAATGAGCAGTTCTTC.

This chain connects TRBV6-5 to TRBJ1-3, with a tentative D call TRBD1 (6 bases). Trimming took 4 bases from V and 4 from J, leaving 11 bases between them. The CDR3 covers 14 residues. Germline V CDR1 and CDR2: MNHEY, SVGAGI. The CDR3, as DNA: TGTGCCAGCAGTTCGATGGACAGAGGAAACACCATATATTTT. This gives the protein CASSSMDRGNTIYF.

This clone was detected once. The CDR3 nucleotides are TGTGCCAGCAGCCCAATCCAGGGTCCGCCCCTCCACTTT. As protein: CASSPIQGPPLHF. V usage is TRBV3-1 (or the pseudogene TRBV3-2) and J usage is TRBJ1-6, with D maybe TRBD1 (5 bases). Germline CDR1 reads LGHDT; CDR2 reads YNNKEL (reference sequence). The CDR3 totals 13 residues. The germline V and J ends were trimmed by 4 bases and 13 bases, with 14 bases remaining between them.

This clone came up a few times. This chain connects TRBV5-1 to TRBJ1-1; TRBD1 matches 8 bases. The length of the CDR3 is 17 residues. Trimming at V came to 1 base and at J to 4 bases, leaving 12 bases not matched to a gene. The germline gives CDR1 SGHRS, CDR2 YFSETQ. The CDR3 region has the DNA TGCGCCAGCAGCTTGAAGGGCCCCGGACAGGGAGGCACTGAAGCTTTCTTT. Its protein is CASSLKGPGQGGTEAFF.

The chain combines TRBV7-9 with TRBJ1-3; D call uncertain. The CDR3 is made up of 14 amino acids. V dropped 7 bases and J dropped 0 bases, with 10 bases sitting between them. Germline V lookup: CDR1 SEHNR, CDR2 FQNEAQ (reference sequence). CDR3 sequence: CASTDSLSGNTIYF. In DNA, the CDR3 is TGTGCCAGCACCGATAGTCTCTCTGGAAACACCATATATTTT.